This T cell receptor (beta chain) stems from a study of blood T cells in healthy people across ages. Study details: Every two T cells gave about one barcoded beta molecule via template switching.

Roughly 10 milliliters was the volume of peripheral blood drawn from each donor. Total RNA, at least 6 micrograms per sample, was extracted from PBMCs. Together with a sample-barcoded 5' primer, a J-beta primer mix was included in a second PCR lasting roughly 6 to 12 cycles. Via MiXCR, TCRdb re-called the 5' RACE reads, giving one row per CDR3 protein. The table has hundreds of thousands of distinct CDR3 sequences, 22% seen once. The sample holds a few counts of this clonotype. This TCR was sampled from a man in his 70s in good health. The sequenced sample consisted of blood.

The CDR3 region is CASSQDPTGYEQYF. In nucleotides, the CDR3 is TGCGCCAGCAGCCAAGATCCGACAGGCTACGAGCAGTACTTC. The chain has TRBV4-1 and TRBJ2-7; possible D gene TRBD1, 6 bases. V was pared by 0 bases and J by 3 bases, with 9 bases between. From germline, CDR1 is MGHRA and CDR2 YSYEKL. The CDR3 consists of 14 residues.